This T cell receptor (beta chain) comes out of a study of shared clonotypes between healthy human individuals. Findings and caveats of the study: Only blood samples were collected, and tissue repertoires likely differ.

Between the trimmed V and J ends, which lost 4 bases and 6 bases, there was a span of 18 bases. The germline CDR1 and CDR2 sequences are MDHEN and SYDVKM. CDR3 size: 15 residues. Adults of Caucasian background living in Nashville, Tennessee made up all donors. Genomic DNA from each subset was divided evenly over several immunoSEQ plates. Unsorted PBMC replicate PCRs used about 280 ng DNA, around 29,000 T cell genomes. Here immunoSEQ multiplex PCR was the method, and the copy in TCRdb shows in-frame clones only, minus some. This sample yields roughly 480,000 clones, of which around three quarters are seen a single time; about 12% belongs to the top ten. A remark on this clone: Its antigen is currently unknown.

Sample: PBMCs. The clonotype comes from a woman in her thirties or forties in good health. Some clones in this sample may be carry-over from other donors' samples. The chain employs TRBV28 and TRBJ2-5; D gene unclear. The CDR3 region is CASSSTLSGVQTQYF. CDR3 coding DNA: TGTGCCAGCAGTTCGACTCTGTCGGGTGTCCAGACCCAGTACTTC.